The rows below give T cell receptor beta chains drawn from one sample of a study of blood T cell repertoires in COVID-19. Profiled with immunoSEQ multiplex PCR; TCRdb holds only in-frame clones, not every one. The sample gives hundreds of thousands of clones, about 87% of which show up once; approximately 0.25% is in the top ten. Sequencing was performed on peripheral blood. These TCRs come from a woman aged 18-29 years with acute or convalescent COVID-19. Both conserved end residues are trimmed from each CDR3. The D gene is left open where the match is weak. A clone size is listed for some rows: how often the clone was seen (once, few, many), or a class if it is expanded.

D gene	clone size	V gene	J gene	CDR3 protein
TRBD1	.	TRBV7-2	TRBJ1-2	ASSPGTGRDYGYT
.	.	TRBV30	TRBJ1-3	AWSQIGDTGNTIY
.	.	TRBV21-1	TRBJ2-7	ASSKETGTCLEQY
.	.	TRBV6-2/TRBV6-3	TRBJ1-1	ASSVEFVAEAF
.	.	TRBV2	TRBJ1-1	ASKLIRQSEAF
.	.	TRBV25-1	TRBJ1-1	ASRGRENTEAF
.	.	TRBV10-2	TRBJ1-5	ASSVGGRNQPQH
.	.	TRBV6-4	TRBJ2-1	ASSDRLTGRNNEQF
.	.	TRBV5-4	TRBJ2-7	ASSRARDEQY
TRBD1	.	TRBV4-3	TRBJ2-7	ASSPFSTGSSYEQY
TRBD1	.	TRBV12-3/TRBV12-4	TRBJ1-2	ASSLRTGQS
TRBD2	.	TRBV19	TRBJ2-7	ASSLAGENYEQY
TRBD1	.	TRBV10-2	TRBJ2-2	ASREGQANTGELF
TRBD1	.	TRBV5-1	TRBJ1-2	ASSPQTGLVLGYT
.	once	TRBV4-3	TRBJ2-2	ASSQDGTSRGELF
TRBD1	.	TRBV7-2	TRBJ1-6	ASSPRLQGASPLH
.	.	TRBV4-2	TRBJ2-6	ASSEAYAGSGANVLT
.	.	TRBV4-1	TRBJ1-3	ASSPPGHRRSGNTIY
TRBD1	.	TRBV29-1	TRBJ2-7	SVGKQGDRGEQY
.	.	TRBV28	TRBJ2-7	ASSLRRREQY
.	.	TRBV19	TRBJ1-1	ASSRIDTPEAF
.	few	TRBV2	TRBJ1-3	ASSRGGSGNTIY
TRBD1	.	TRBV6-1	TRBJ1-2	ASSEGQGAGYT
.	.	TRBV18	TRBJ1-1	ASSHTGLYAEAF
.	.	TRBV7-2	TRBJ1-2	ASSWDVGLYGYT
TRBD1	.	TRBV10-3	TRBJ1-6	ANGDRADSPLH
.	.	TRBV6-5	TRBJ1-1	ASRATENTEAF
.	.	TRBV2	TRBJ2-7	ASSEGPKTYEQY